The 8 T cell receptor beta chains below all came from one sample that was sequenced in a study of control samples from healthy donors and cancer patients. TCRdb keeps only in-frame clones here, not all; method: immunoSEQ multiplex PCR. The repertoire shows about 200,000 clones; the top ten hold about 2.2%. The sequenced sample consisted of blood. These receptors were taken from a woman in her twenties or thirties in good health.

This chain connects TRBV28 to TRBJ2-5, with TRBD1 matching 7 bases. The CDR3 spans 13 residues. Trimming cost V 1 base and J 4 bases; bases outside gene matches: 0. The V gene's germline CDR1 is MDHEN and CDR2 SYDVKM. CDR3 loop: CASSLYRGETQYF. The CDR3 nucleotides read TGTGCCAGCAGTTTATACAGGGGAGAGACCCAGTACTTC.

The rearrangement uses TRBV24-1 and TRBJ1-2; D not resolved. Germline lookup yields CDR1 KGHDR and CDR2 SFDVKD. This CDR3 region has 13 residues. V lost 1 base and J lost 5, with 7 bases in between. The CDR3 DNA follows: TGTGCCACCAGTGATTTCCCGGAGTATGGCTACACCTTC. Its protein product is CATSDFPEYGYTF.

The V call is TRBV28, the J call TRBJ1-3; D is ambiguous. V shed 3 bases and J shed 0 bases, with 12 bases lying between them. This CDR3 comprises 16 residues. In germline, CDR1 is MDHEN, CDR2 SYDVKM. The CDR3 region has the DNA TGTGCCAGCAGTTTGGTCCCCCTCAGCTCTGGAAACACCATATATTTT. Translated: CASSLVPLSSGNTIYF.

The J gene is TRBJ1-5, the V gene TRBV28, with D tentatively TRBD1 (6 bases). The CDR3 has 16 residues. Germline-derived CDR1 and CDR2 are MDHEN and SYDVKM. V gave up 4 bases and J gave up 2 bases, with 15 bases separating them. CDR3 loop: CASSYREWAGNQPQHF. CDR3 DNA sequence: TGTGCCAGCAGTTACAGGGAGTGGGCTGGCAATCAGCCCCAGCATTTT.

This chain joins TRBV20-1 and TRBJ1-2; D gene unclear. The ends were cut back, 6 bases at V and 8 bases at J, with 13 bases in the middle. The CDR3 consists of 11 residues. Germline CDR1 DFQATT, CDR2 SNEGSKA (reference sequence). CDR3 coding DNA: TGCAGTGCCGGAACGGGGTTGGGCTACACCTTC. It encodes CSAGTGLGYTF.

The chain employs TRBV28 and TRBJ2-5; D possibly corresponds to TRBD1 (6 bases). Germline V gene lookup returns CDR1 MDHEN and CDR2 SYDVKM. The CDR3 runs 14 residues. Trimming shortened V by 4 bases and J by 1 base, and 10 bases separated the two germline ends. CDR3 nucleotide sequence: TGTGCCAGCAGTTCCGGACAGCTCCAAGAGACCCAGTACTTC. Translated: CASSSGQLQETQYF. Based on the CDR3 plus reference TRBV28 and TRBJ2-5, the full variable domain is DVKVTQSSRYLVKRTGEKVFLECVQDMDHENMFWYRQDPGLGLRLIYFSYDVKMKEKGDIPEGYSVSREKKERFSLILESASTNQTSMYLCASSSGQLQETQYFGPGTRLLVL.

The chain couples TRBV7-9 to TRBJ1-3, with 9 bases identical to TRBD1. Germline assignment: CDR1 SEHNR and CDR2 FQNEAQ (reference sequence). The CDR3 has 19 residues. The junction had 13 bases not matched to a gene; V was cut back by 2 bases and J by 2 bases. The CDR3 coding sequence is TGTGCCAGCAGCTTACCGGTGGGACAGGGAAAGACTACTGGAAACACCATATATTTT. Translation gives CASSLPVGQGKTTGNTIYF.

The chain is built from TRBV7-9 and TRBJ1-5; no definite D call. The CDR3 runs 13 residues. V was clipped by 1 base and J by 4 bases, with 5 bases between them. Per the germline V gene, CDR1 is SEHNR and CDR2 is FQNEAQ (reference sequence). The CDR3 DNA follows: TGTGCCAGCAGCTTAGAACAGAATCAGCCCCAGCATTTT. Translated: CASSLEQNQPQHF.